The rows below give T cell receptor beta chains drawn from one sample of a study of cytomegalovirus exposure and HLA in healthy donors. TCRdb's copy holds only in-frame clones and misses some; the assay was immunoSEQ multiplex PCR. The table shows approximately 200,000 clones, with roughly 85% occurring only once. Sequenced: PBMCs. These receptors all stem from a woman between 45 and 65 years old in good health and CMV-seronegative. The CDR3 runs from the conserved cysteine through the conserved F or W. Fields, in order: V gene, clone size, D gene, J gene, CDR3 DNA, CDR3 protein. The D gene is left open where the match is weak. Expanded clones are given a class, and other clones once, few, many or no size at all.

v_call: TRBV28
clone_size: .
d_call: .
j_call: TRBJ1-5
cdr3_nt: TGTGCCAGCAGTACAAACAGGGAGGGGATCAATCAGCCCCAGCATTTT
cdr3_aa: CASSTNREGINQPQHF

v_call: TRBV4-2
clone_size: .
d_call: TRBD1
j_call: TRBJ1-2
cdr3_nt: TGTGCCAGCAGCCGTTCTACAGGGGAAAGCTATGGCTACACCTTC
cdr3_aa: CASSRSTGESYGYTF

v_call: TRBV7-9
clone_size: .
d_call: .
j_call: TRBJ1-2
cdr3_nt: TGTTCCAGCAGCTTAGCGCAGGGGCCCTATGGCTACACCTTC
cdr3_aa: CSSSLAQGPYGYTF

v_call: TRBV28
clone_size: .
d_call: .
j_call: TRBJ1-5
cdr3_nt: TGTGCCAGCAGCCGGGGGACGGGGCGTAATCATCAGCCCCAGCATTTT
cdr3_aa: CASSRGTGRNHQPQHF

v_call: TRBV9
clone_size: .
d_call: TRBD1
j_call: TRBJ2-2
cdr3_nt: TGTGCCAGCAGCGGCGAGTTGGGACAGGGTCTCTACGGGGAGCTGTTTTTT
cdr3_aa: CASSGELGQGLYGELFF

v_call: TRBV5-1
clone_size: .
d_call: TRBD1
j_call: TRBJ1-1
cdr3_nt: TGCGCCAGCGGTCACCAGGGGGCGGGGAACACTGAAGCTTTCTTT
cdr3_aa: CASGHQGAGNTEAFF

v_call: TRBV18
clone_size: .
d_call: TRBD2
j_call: TRBJ2-7
cdr3_nt: TGTGCCAGCTCACCCGAACTAGCGGCCTCGGGCGAGCAGTACTTC
cdr3_aa: CASSPELAASGEQYF

v_call: TRBV10-1
clone_size: .
d_call: TRBD2
j_call: TRBJ2-7
cdr3_nt: TGCGCCAAAAAGGGACTAGCGGGTACGCCTTCCTACGAGCAGTACTTC
cdr3_aa: CAKKGLAGTPSYEQYF

v_call: TRBV28
clone_size: once
d_call: .
j_call: TRBJ2-1
cdr3_nt: TGTGCCAGCGGCGCAGGGGCCGCAGGCTCCTACAATGAGCAGTTCTTC
cdr3_aa: CASGAGAAGSYNEQFF

v_call: TRBV29-1
clone_size: .
d_call: TRBD1
j_call: TRBJ1-2
cdr3_nt: TGCAGCGTAGACTCGACTAGGGGGACAGGGGGTGCTAACTATGGCTACACCTTC
cdr3_aa: CSVDSTRGTGGANYGYTF

v_call: TRBV2
clone_size: few
d_call: TRBD1
j_call: TRBJ2-2
cdr3_nt: TGTGCCAGCACTAAGGGGGCCTGGTCCGGGGAGCTGTTTTTT
cdr3_aa: CASTKGAWSGELFF

v_call: TRBV15
clone_size: .
d_call: TRBD1
j_call: TRBJ1-6
cdr3_nt: TGTGCCACCAGCAGAGACTACCGGGACAGGGGGCTTCGTTCACCCCTCCACTTT
cdr3_aa: CATSRDYRDRGLRSPLHF

v_call: TRBV10-1
clone_size: .
d_call: TRBD2
j_call: TRBJ2-5
cdr3_nt: TGCGCCAGCAGTGACGGGGGAGGGGTTACTAGCGGGAGTGGGTCGCGTCAAGAGACCCAGTACTTC
cdr3_aa: CASSDGGGVTSGSGSRQETQYF

v_call: TRBV10-3
clone_size: .
d_call: .
j_call: TRBJ2-3
cdr3_nt: TGTGCCATCATTCGTAGCGGCAAAGACACAGATACGCAGTATTTT
cdr3_aa: CAIIRSGKDTDTQYF

v_call: TRBV28
clone_size: .
d_call: .
j_call: TRBJ2-7
cdr3_nt: TGTGCCAGCAGTTTATTGGGGAGGAATTACGAGCAGTACTTC
cdr3_aa: CASSLLGRNYEQYF

v_call: TRBV4-3
clone_size: .
d_call: .
j_call: TRBJ1-2
cdr3_nt: TGCGCCAGCAGCTCAATTGACGCAGAGGGAGGCGGCTACACCTTC
cdr3_aa: CASSSIDAEGGGYTF

v_call: TRBV28
clone_size: .
d_call: TRBD1
j_call: TRBJ1-5
cdr3_nt: TGTGCCAGCAGTTTCCTGGACAGGGTCGATAGCAATCAGCCCCAGCATTTT
cdr3_aa: CASSFLDRVDSNQPQHF

v_call: TRBV7-6
clone_size: .
d_call: .
j_call: TRBJ1-2
cdr3_nt: TGTGCCAGCAGCGCCGGACATTCCAATAACTATGGCTACACCTTC
cdr3_aa: CASSAGHSNNYGYTF

v_call: TRBV18
clone_size: .
d_call: .
j_call: TRBJ1-1
cdr3_nt: TGTGCCAGCTCACCACTCACAGTGTTGAACACTGAAGCTTTCTTT
cdr3_aa: CASSPLTVLNTEAFF

v_call: TRBV7-2
clone_size: .
d_call: .
j_call: TRBJ2-6
cdr3_nt: TGTGGGCAGCGACTGGGGGCCAACGTCCTGACTTTC
cdr3_aa: CGQRLGANVLTF

v_call: TRBV19
clone_size: .
d_call: TRBD1
j_call: TRBJ2-5
cdr3_nt: TGTGCCAGTAGTCTCGACAGGGGGTCAGAGACCCAGTACTTC
cdr3_aa: CASSLDRGSETQYF

v_call: TRBV5-1
clone_size: .
d_call: TRBD1
j_call: TRBJ2-7
cdr3_nt: TGCGCCAGCAGTCGAGGACAGGGACCCTACGAGCAGTACTTC
cdr3_aa: CASSRGQGPYEQYF

v_call: TRBV11-2
clone_size: .
d_call: TRBD1
j_call: TRBJ2-2
cdr3_nt: TGTGCCAGCAGCTTAAGGGACAGGGCGTCCGGGGAGCTGTTTTTT
cdr3_aa: CASSLRDRASGELFF

v_call: TRBV6-6
clone_size: .
d_call: .
j_call: TRBJ2-1
cdr3_nt: TGTGCCAGCAGCCAGACTAGCAATGAGCAGTTCTTC
cdr3_aa: CASSQTSNEQFF

v_call: TRBV27
clone_size: .
d_call: TRBD2
j_call: TRBJ2-7
cdr3_nt: TGTGCCAGCAGCGTAGGGACTATTCCTTCCTACGAGCAGTACTTC
cdr3_aa: CASSVGTIPSYEQYF

v_call: TRBV5-1
clone_size: .
d_call: TRBD1
j_call: TRBJ1-1
cdr3_nt: TGCGCCAGCAGCCCGCAGACAGGGAAGGACACTGAAGCTTTCTTT
cdr3_aa: CASSPQTGKDTEAFF

v_call: TRBV19
clone_size: once
d_call: .
j_call: TRBJ1-1
cdr3_nt: TGTGCCAGTAGTATAAGTCAGGGCCCGGACACTGAAGCTTTCTTT
cdr3_aa: CASSISQGPDTEAFF

v_call: TRBV12-2
clone_size: .
d_call: .
j_call: TRBJ1-5
cdr3_nt: TGTGCAAGTCGCCCAGACAGGGACAATCAGCCCCAGCATTTT
cdr3_aa: CASRPDRDNQPQHF

v_call: TRBV19
clone_size: .
d_call: .
j_call: TRBJ2-7
cdr3_nt: TGTGCCAGTAGTATCGGTAATCCAGCGACAGGCTCCTACGAGCAGTACTTC
cdr3_aa: CASSIGNPATGSYEQYF

v_call: TRBV7-3
clone_size: .
d_call: TRBD1
j_call: TRBJ1-1
cdr3_nt: TGTGCCAGCACCCCGGACAGGTTGAACACTGAAGCTTTCTTT
cdr3_aa: CASTPDRLNTEAFF

v_call: TRBV28
clone_size: .
d_call: .
j_call: TRBJ2-6
cdr3_nt: TGTGCCAGCAGTTACCACTCCTCTGGGGCCAACGTCCTGACTTTC
cdr3_aa: CASSYHSSGANVLTF

v_call: TRBV25-1
clone_size: .
d_call: .
j_call: TRBJ2-2
cdr3_nt: TGTGCCAGCAGTGAGGGCAGGTACACCGGGGAGCTGTTTTTT
cdr3_aa: CASSEGRYTGELFF

v_call: TRBV28
clone_size: .
d_call: TRBD1
j_call: TRBJ1-1
cdr3_nt: TGTGCCAGCAAAAGGGGGCCCCAAGGAGAAGCTTTCTTT
cdr3_aa: CASKRGPQGEAFF

v_call: TRBV25-1
clone_size: once
d_call: TRBD1
j_call: TRBJ2-1
cdr3_nt: TGTGCCAGCCGGCGACAGGGGGGCAATGAGCAGTTCTTC
cdr3_aa: CASRRQGGNEQFF

v_call: TRBV4-2
clone_size: .
d_call: .
j_call: TRBJ1-1
cdr3_nt: TGTGCCAGCAGCCAAGATGAGCGAGCTGAAGCTTTCTTT
cdr3_aa: CASSQDERAEAFF

v_call: TRBV7-6
clone_size: .
d_call: TRBD1
j_call: TRBJ1-1
cdr3_nt: TGTGCCAGCAGCTTAGACGTCACAGGGGGTGAAGCTTTCTTT
cdr3_aa: CASSLDVTGGEAFF

v_call: TRBV15
clone_size: few
d_call: TRBD2
j_call: TRBJ2-7
cdr3_nt: TGTGCCACCAGCGGCCTGACTAGCGGGGAGACCTACGAGCAGTACTTC
cdr3_aa: CATSGLTSGETYEQYF

v_call: TRBV2
clone_size: few
d_call: TRBD2
j_call: TRBJ2-1
cdr3_nt: TGTGCCAGCAGTGCTCAGGGACTAGTCTCCTACAATGAGCAGTTCTTC
cdr3_aa: CASSAQGLVSYNEQFF

v_call: TRBV4-2
clone_size: .
d_call: .
j_call: TRBJ2-1
cdr3_nt: TGTGCCAGCAGCTCCCAGGGAGGGGGGTTCAATGAGCAGTTCTTC
cdr3_aa: CASSSQGGGFNEQFF

v_call: TRBV15
clone_size: .
d_call: .
j_call: TRBJ1-6
cdr3_nt: TGTGCCACCAGCAGGGACAGTGTGAATTCACCCCTCCACTTT
cdr3_aa: CATSRDSVNSPLHF

v_call: TRBV28
clone_size: .
d_call: TRBD1
j_call: TRBJ1-1
cdr3_nt: TGTGCCAGCAGTTCCCCCGGGACAGGGGGAGGGCAAGCTTTCTTT
cdr3_aa: CASSSPGTGGGQAFF

v_call: TRBV18
clone_size: .
d_call: TRBD1
j_call: TRBJ2-7
cdr3_nt: TGTGCCAGCTCAGACATGGGACAGGGTTTCGAGCAGTACTTC
cdr3_aa: CASSDMGQGFEQYF

v_call: TRBV2
clone_size: .
d_call: .
j_call: TRBJ2-6
cdr3_nt: TGTGCCAGCAGACCCCTGGGGGCGGGCCCCTTCTCTGGGGCCAACGTCCTGACTTTC
cdr3_aa: CASRPLGAGPFSGANVLTF

v_call: TRBV2
clone_size: .
d_call: TRBD1
j_call: TRBJ2-7
cdr3_nt: TGTGCCAGCAGTGAACTTCGAGACAGGGCCTACGAGCAGTACTTC
cdr3_aa: CASSELRDRAYEQYF

v_call: TRBV6-1
clone_size: .
d_call: .
j_call: TRBJ1-6
cdr3_nt: TGTGCCAGCAGGGACTCCAGCTCCTATAATTCACCCCTCCACTTT
cdr3_aa: CASRDSSSYNSPLHF